A single sample is the source of the 28 T cell receptor beta chains below, sequenced in a study of OX40 agonist ivuxolimab in advanced cancers. The protocol was immunoSEQ multiplex PCR, while the TCRdb copy is restricted to in-frame clones and leaves out a portion. This sample carries tens of thousands of clones, roughly 82% of them seen once, and the ten largest clones take around 20%. The source material was CD4+ or CD8+ T cells sorted from blood, sampled in a trial of the OX40 agonist ivuxolimab. The source is an adult with an advanced solid tumor such as melanoma, head and neck, liver or kidney cancer.

This chain's CDR3 is CASSRGTASTDTQYF. CDR3 nucleotides: TGTGCCAGCAGCCGCGGGACAGCTAGCACAGATACGCAGTATTTT. The rearrangement uses TRBV11-3 and TRBJ2-3; tentatively, D is TRBD1 (7 bases). The CDR3 extends over 15 amino acids. Germline V gene lookup returns CDR1 SGHNT and CDR2 YENEEA. V shed 5 bases and J shed 0 bases, with 12 bases lying between them.

This clone was seen only once. J is TRBJ1-1 and V is TRBV9; no clear D. Trimming pared 3 bases from V and 8 bases from J, leaving 14 bases between. In germline, CDR1 is SGDLS, CDR2 YYNGEE. There are 13 residues in the CDR3. The CDR3 region has the DNA TGTGCCAGCAGCGCAGAGGTATTCGGGGAAGCTTTCTTT. Translated, it gives CASSAEVFGEAFF.

This rearrangement joins TRBV30 to TRBJ1-5; D uncertain. This CDR3 has 13 amino acids. V lost 0 bases to trimming and J lost 4 bases, with 7 bases between them. Germline V gene data show CDR1 as GTSNPN and CDR2 as SVGIG (reference sequence). The CDR3 nucleotides read TGTGCCTGGAGTGTAGGAGGGAATCAGCCCCAGCATTTT. Protein product: CAWSVGGNQPQHF.

This chain connects TRBV27 to TRBJ1-1, with D maybe TRBD1 (6 bases). Per germline, CDR1 MNHEY and CDR2 SMNVEV (reference sequence). With 6 bases removed from V and 5 bases from J, the gap between germline ends came to 16 bases. CDR3 size: 14 residues. CDR3 residues: CASSRQVTGTEAFF. The CDR3 nucleotides are TGTGCCAGCAGCAGACAGGTAACGGGGACTGAAGCTTTCTTT.

The chain employs TRBV27 and TRBJ2-3; 10 nucleotides agree with TRBD2. After removal of 4 bases from V and 0 bases from J, the junction contained 10 bases not matched to a gene. CDR3 length: 18 amino acids. Germline assignment: CDR1 MNHEY and CDR2 SMNVEV (reference sequence). The CDR3 sequence is CASSSSQVLAGSTDTQYF. CDR3 DNA: TGTGCCAGCAGTTCCTCCCAGGTACTAGCGGGAAGCACAGATACGCAGTATTTT.

This chain links TRBV9 with TRBJ1-2; D not resolved. The CDR3 runs 16 residues. Between the trimmed V and J ends, which lost 0 bases and 2 bases, there was a span of 14 bases. CDR1 SGDLS and CDR2 YYNGEE come from the germline V gene. CDR3 sequence (DNA): TGTGCCAGCAGCGTAGACCCCTCCCCACGGAACTATGGCTACACCTTC. Its translation is CASSVDPSPRNYGYTF.

This clone was seen only a few times. The J gene is TRBJ1-3, the V gene TRBV27; unclear D gene. Germline-derived CDR1 and CDR2 are MNHEY and SMNVEV (reference sequence). Trimming left V 7 bases short and J 0 bases short, with 7 bases between. This CDR3 contains 13 residues. The CDR3 sequence is CASTASSGNTIYF. The CDR3 bases are TGTGCCAGCACGGCAAGCTCTGGAAACACCATATATTTT.

CDR3 DNA: TGTGCCAGCAGCTTAGTGGGCTTCCGGGACAGGGGTAATGAGCAGTTCTTC. It encodes CASSLVGFRDRGNEQFF. This sequence joins TRBV7-3 and TRBJ2-1, with 10 nucleotides matching TRBD1. Germline V gene sequence: CDR1 SGHTA, CDR2 FQGTGA. The CDR3 is 17 residues long. The V and J ends lost 2 bases and 7 bases, in that order; junction bases with no gene match: 11.

In the case of this clone: One junction end disagrees with the germline gene, perhaps due to a read error. The chain uses TRBV4-1 and TRBJ1-5; D might be TRBD1 (6 bases). CDR1 MGHRA and CDR2 YSYEKL come from the germline V gene. The CDR3 extends over 16 amino acids. CDR3 loop: CASSQDFRTGKQPRHF. CDR3 nucleotide sequence: TGCGCCAGCAGCCAAGATTTCAGAACAGGGAAACAGCCCCGGCATTTT.

The rearrangement uses TRBV6-1 and TRBJ2-5, with unresolved D. V lost 4 bases to trimming and J lost 2 bases, with 14 bases between them. The CDR3 totals 15 residues. Germline CDR1 MNHNS, CDR2 SASEGT. CDR3 region: CASSATVQRQETQYF. The CDR3 nucleotides are TGTGCCAGCAGTGCCACCGTGCAGAGGCAAGAGACCCAGTACTTC.

The V and J genes are TRBV5-8 and TRBJ1-6, with 7 positions matching TRBD1. The germline V gene has CDR1 SGHTS and CDR2 YDEGEE. Trimming at V came to 3 bases and at J to 7 bases, leaving 7 bases not matched to a gene. The CDR3 sequence is 15 residues long. The CDR3, as DNA: TGTGCCAGCAGCTCCCGACAGGGTCTGAATTCACCCCTCCACTTT. Protein product: CASSSRQGLNSPLHF.

The rearrangement uses TRBV4-2 and TRBJ1-5; 7 bases match TRBD1. From germline, CDR1 is LGHNA and CDR2 YNFKEQ. The CDR3 is made up of 16 amino acids. V was clipped by 4 bases and J by 0 bases; unmatched bases: 6. DNA of the CDR3: TGTGCCAGCAGCCGGGGACAGACTTATAGCAATCAGCCCCAGCATTTT. Its translation is CASSRGQTYSNQPQHF.

This chain links TRBV4-1 with TRBJ1-4, with 9 positions matching TRBD1. The CDR3 totals 16 residues. Germline V gives CDR1 MGHRA, CDR2 YSYEKL. Unmatched junction bases numbered 11, after V lost 4 bases and J lost 8 bases. The CDR3 spells CASSPIRTGAREKLFF. DNA of the CDR3: TGCGCCAGCAGCCCAATTCGGACAGGGGCACGGGAAAAACTGTTTTTT.

The chain couples TRBV14 to TRBJ2-1; 7 positions match TRBD1. Germline-derived CDR1 and CDR2 are SGHDN and FVKESK. The J segment lost 8 bases and the V segment lost 1 base, leaving 8 bases of the junction unmatched. The length of the CDR3 is 15 residues. CDR3 nucleotides: TGTGCCAGCAGCCAAGGTCTAACAGGGGTCCATGAGCAGTTCTTC. Translated, it gives CASSQGLTGVHEQFF.

V is TRBV7-2 and J is TRBJ1-5, with no clear D. Trimming removed 6 bases from V and 1 base from J, with 13 bases in between. Germline CDR1 reads SGHTA; CDR2 reads FQGNSA. The CDR3 loop spans 15 amino acids. CDR3 loop: CASSTVMGSNQPQHF. For the CDR3, the DNA is TGTGCCAGCAGTACCGTTATGGGAAGCAATCAGCCCCAGCATTTT. The whole variable domain, remainder taken from reference TRBV7-2 and TRBJ1-5, is GAGVSQSPSNKVTEKGKDVELRCDPISGHTALYWYRQSLGQGLEFLIYFQGNSAPDKSGLPSDRFSAERTGGSVSTLTIQRTQQEDSAVYLCASSTVMGSNQPQHFGDGTRLSIL.

The chain recombines TRBV2 with TRBJ1-2, with D possibly matching TRBD1 (6 bases). This CDR3 has 13 amino acids. CDR1 is SNHLY and CDR2 is FYNNEI in the germline V gene. V lost 6 bases and J 3 bases, leaving 11 bases between the germline ends. CDR3 nucleotide sequence: TGTGCCAGCAGCAAGAGGGGGGACTATGGCTACACCTTC. Its translation is CASSKRGDYGYTF.

This chain links TRBV6-1 with TRBJ1-3; D is undetermined. The germline V gene has CDR1 MNHNS and CDR2 SASEGT. Trimming cost V 5 bases and J 0 bases, with 8 bases left between them. The CDR3 extends over 14 amino acids. The CDR3 protein is CASSNRVSGNTIYF. The CDR3 nucleotides are TGTGCCAGCAGTAACAGAGTCTCTGGAAACACCATATATTTT.

The genes are TRBV7-6 and TRBJ2-2, with D unclear. The CDR3 spans 15 residues. V lost 1 base, J lost 2 bases, and 8 bases lay in between. Germline V lookup: CDR1 SGHVS, CDR2 FNYEAQ. CDR3 amino acids: CASSLVGTNTGELFF. The CDR3 DNA is TGTGCCAGCAGCTTAGTCGGCACCAACACCGGGGAGCTGTTTTTT.

V gene TRBV5-1 combines with J gene TRBJ1-2; 8 nucleotides match TRBD1. With V trimmed by 3 bases and J by 8 bases, 6 bases remained unmatched. The CDR3 covers 13 residues. Germline-derived CDR1 and CDR2 are SGHRS and YFSETQ. The CDR3 protein is CASSSQGAQGYTF. The CDR3 DNA is TGCGCCAGCAGCTCTCAGGGGGCACAGGGCTACACCTTC. The full variable domain, in which reference TRBV5-1 and TRBJ1-2 provide the parts outside the CDR3, is KAGVTQTPRYLIKTRGQQVTLSCSPISGHRSVSWYQQTPGQGLQFLFEYFSETQRNKGNFPGRFSGRQFSNSRSEMNVSTLELGDSALYLCASSSQGAQGYTFGSGTRLTVV.

This clone occurred a few times. V is TRBV7-3 and J is TRBJ2-5, with 14 bases lining up with TRBD2. The V and J ends lost 3 bases and 2 bases, in that order; junction bases with no gene match: 20. This CDR3 is 22 amino acids long. Germline V gene sequence: CDR1 SGHTA, CDR2 FQGTGA. The CDR3 DNA reads as TGTGCCAGCAGCTTTTACCACAGGTGGGGACTAGCGGGAGAGTTTGGTCAAGAGACCCAGTACTTC. As protein: CASSFYHRWGLAGEFGQETQYF.

V gene TRBV7-2 combines with J gene TRBJ1-2, with a possible D match to TRBD1 (6 bases). The V end was cut by 5 bases, the J end by 4 bases, with 20 bases between. The CDR3 has 16 amino acids. The germline V gene has CDR1 SGHTA and CDR2 FQGNSA. The CDR3 protein is CASSPPGTTTLYGYTF. CDR3 sequence (DNA): TGTGCCAGCAGCCCCCCCGGGACAACTACCCTCTATGGCTACACCTTC.

The count of this clone is one. The chain carries TRBV4-2 and TRBJ1-2, with 9 nucleotides matching TRBD1. This CDR3 contains 16 residues. Looked up from germline, CDR1 is LGHNA and CDR2 is YNFKEQ. V lost 4 bases, J lost 4 bases, and 10 bases stayed unmatched. The CDR3 protein is CASSRTGTGNSYGYTF. The CDR3 coding sequence is TGTGCCAGCAGCCGAACCGGGACAGGGAATAGCTATGGCTACACCTTC.

J is TRBJ2-2 and V is TRBV29-1; D gene uncertain. Trimming cost V 5 bases and J 4 bases, with 8 bases left between them. The CDR3 has 12 residues. CDR1 is SQVTM, CDR2 ANQGSEA, per germline. CDR3 region: CSVSLGTGELFF. In nucleotides, the CDR3 is TGCAGCGTTTCTCTAGGCACCGGGGAGCTGTTTTTT.

Notes on this clone: In the same sample, other DNA sequences code for this CDR3. The chain is built from TRBV5-1 and TRBJ2-7; 7 bases are shared with TRBD1. Germline V CDR1 and CDR2: SGHRS, YFSETQ. The length of the CDR3 is 13 residues. With 5 bases clipped from V and 2 bases from J, the junction kept 4 bases outside the gene matches. The DNA for the CDR3 is TGCGCCAGCAGTCGGACAGGCCCCTACGAGCAGTACTTC. Protein sequence: CASSRTGPYEQYF.

To note about this clone: The junction does not match germline at one end; this may be a read error. V is TRBV2 and J is TRBJ1-4; no reliable D call. Germline CDR1 and CDR2: SNHLY and FYNNEI. This CDR3 has 15 residues. The CDR3 is CASSQSRTTNGKLFF. CDR3 coding DNA: TGTGCCAGCTCTCAATCCAGAACAACTAATGGAAAACTGTTTTTT. The whole variable domain, filled in from reference TRBV2 and TRBJ1-4, reads EPEVTQTPSHQVTQMGQEVILRCVPISNHLYFYWYRQILGQKVEFLVSFYNNEISEKSEIFDDQFSVERPDGSNFTLKIRSTKLEDSAMYFCASSQSRTTNGKLFFGSGTQLSVL.

The V gene is TRBV5-4, the J gene TRBJ1-2; 9 bases line up with TRBD1. Germline V gene data show CDR1 as SGHNT and CDR2 as YYREEE (reference sequence). Trimming removed 4 bases from V and 7 bases from J; junction bases left unmatched: 14. This CDR3 contains 16 residues. CDR3 amino acids: CASSAGQGGLRGGYTF. CDR3 in DNA: TGTGCCAGCAGCGCGGGACAGGGTGGGCTCCGAGGTGGCTACACCTTC. The entire variable domain, with the rest obtained from reference TRBV5-4 and TRBJ1-2, is as follows: ETGVTQSPTHLIKTRGQQVTLRCSSQSGHNTVSWYQQALGQGPQFIFQYYREEENGRGNFPPRFSGLQFPNYSSELNVNALELDDSALYLCASSAGQGGLRGGYTFGSGTRLTVV.

V gene TRBV7-8 combines with J gene TRBJ1-2; the D gene is possibly TRBD1 (5 bases). V dropped 5 bases and J dropped 2 bases, with 12 bases sitting between them. There are 14 residues in the CDR3. CDR1 SGHVS and CDR2 FQNEAQ come from the germline V gene. This CDR3 reads CASSARGGNYGYTF. For the CDR3, the DNA is TGTGCCAGCAGCGCGAGGGGCGGCAACTATGGCTACACCTTC.

The V call is TRBV5-4, the J call TRBJ1-5; D is undetermined. The CDR3 has 16 amino acids. V shed 5 bases and J shed 4 bases, with 19 bases lying between them. CDR1 and CDR2 from the germline V gene are SGHNT and YYREEE (reference sequence). CDR3 bases: TGTGCCAGCAGGGAGCGGGCAGGAATGGGAAATCAGCCCCAGCATTTT. Its translation is CASRERAGMGNQPQHF.